Following are 26 T cell receptor beta chains from one sample sequenced in a study of glioma-infiltrating T cells. TCR alpha and beta CDR3 regions were amplified from RNA using iRepertoire nested multiplex PCR. Each CDR3 protein gets one entry after TCRdb re-called the multiplex PCR reads with MiXCR. The table shows 300,000 to 450,000 distinct CDR3 sequences, with about two fifths occurring only once. Material: glioma tissue, nonneoplastic brain tissue, or PBMCs (not recorded which). These receptors came from a human donor with low-grade glioma or glioblastoma, undergoing nonglioma brain surgery, or in good health (not recorded which).

This clonotype appeared a few times. CDR3 sequence (DNA): TGCAGCGTGGAGGCGGGTGATACTGAAGCTTTCTTT. Protein: CSVEAGDTEAFF. V is TRBV29-1 and J is TRBJ1-1; no reliable D call. The CDR3 is 12 amino acids. The V end was cut by 6 bases, the J end by 5 bases, with 13 bases between. Germline CDR1 and CDR2: SQVTM and ANQGSEA.

Note on this clonotype: A read error is possible here, since a much larger clone lies one base away. The V and J genes are TRBV28 and TRBJ1-2; no definite D call. This CDR3 has 15 amino acids. Per the germline V gene, CDR1 is MDHEN and CDR2 is SYDVKM. The germline V and J ends were trimmed by 6 bases and 4 bases, with 18 bases remaining between them. DNA for the CDR3: TGTGCCAGCAGCCACAATTTGGGTCGTGGCTATGGCTACACCTTC. Encoded protein: CASSHNLGRGYGYTF.

This clonotype was recorded many times. The genes are TRBV28 and TRBJ2-3, with TRBD2 matching over 9 bases. Germline V gene data show CDR1 as MDHEN and CDR2 as SYDVKM. This CDR3 comprises 17 residues. V shed 6 bases and J 0 bases; nucleotides not matched to a gene: 10. CDR3 region: CASSRSGGADSTDTQYF. Written as DNA, the CDR3 is TGTGCCAGCAGCCGTAGCGGGGGAGCAGATAGCACAGATACGCAGTATTTT.

As to this clonotype: Compared with germline, one end of the junction differs, possibly owing to a read error. This sequence joins TRBV24-1 and TRBJ2-2; 8 nucleotides align to TRBD1. The germline V gene encodes CDR1 KGHDR and CDR2 SFDVKD. The CDR3 length is 17 residues. The CDR3 loop is CATCDPGQGKNTGELSF. In DNA form, the CDR3 reads TGTGCCACCTGTGACCCCGGACAGGGAAAAAACACCGGGGAGCTGTCTTTT.

This clonotype was seen a handful of times. The chain links TRBV4-1 to TRBJ1-3; tentative D call: TRBD1 (5 bases). Trimming pared 4 bases from V and 0 bases from J, leaving 13 bases between. This CDR3 region has 16 residues. CDR1 is MGHRA and CDR2 is YSYEKL in the germline V gene. CDR3 amino acids: CASSRGAGHSGNTIYF. CDR3 DNA sequence: TGCGCCAGCAGCCGAGGGGCGGGTCACTCTGGAAACACCATATATTTT.

As for this clonotype: A much bigger clone sits one base away, suggesting this may be a read error. This CDR3 fails to terminate in the conserved phenylalanine or tryptophan, so it likely reflects a read error. This CDR3 is CSAREEGDSPLHL. The CDR3 bases are TGCAGTGCTAGAGAAGAAGGGGATTCACCCCTCCACCTT. The chain has TRBV20-1 and TRBJ1-6; weak D call: TRBD1 (5 bases). The CDR3 has 13 residues. CDR1 DFQATT and CDR2 SNEGSKA come from the germline V gene (reference sequence). Between the trimmed V and J ends, which lost 0 bases and 8 bases, there was a span of 8 bases.

The rearrangement joins TRBV27 to TRBJ2-1, with 9 bases aligning to TRBD2. The CDR3 runs to 16 residues. J lost 4 bases, V lost 1 base, and 5 bases had no gene match. Germline values: CDR1 MNHEY, CDR2 SMNVEV (reference sequence). CDR3 sequence: CASSLLAGVRYNEQFF. CDR3 coding DNA: TGTGCCAGCAGTTTATTAGCGGGGGTACGTTACAATGAGCAGTTCTTC.

This clonotype turned up a few times. This chain connects TRBV19 to TRBJ2-2; D call uncertain. V lost 5 bases to trimming and J lost 7 bases, with 11 bases between them. The CDR3 covers 13 residues. Germline-derived CDR1 and CDR2 are LNHDA and SQIVND (reference sequence). CDR3 sequence reads: CASSPQTGGELFF. In nucleotides, the CDR3 is TGTGCCAGTAGTCCCCAGACTGGCGGGGAGCTGTTTTTT.

V is TRBV7-9 and J is TRBJ1-5; TRBD1 is a possible D gene (6 bases). The CDR3 has 16 residues. Deletions cut 1 base from V and 7 bases from J, with 17 bases between. The V gene's germline CDR1 is SEHNR and CDR2 FQNEAQ (reference sequence). The CDR3 DNA sequence: TGTGCCAGCAGCTTAGGGTCCGGGACATTCGTACAGCCCCAGCATTTT. This sequence encodes CASSLGSGTFVQPQHF.

J is TRBJ1-2 and V is TRBV12-3 or TRBV12-4, with D possibly TRBD1 on 5 matching bases. The CDR3 is made up of 13 amino acids. Deletions cut 4 bases from V and 6 bases from J, with 12 bases between. The DNA for the CDR3 is TGTGCCAGCAGTTACCCAGGGACGGATGGCTACACCTTC. It translates to CASSYPGTDGYTF.

This clonotype was detected a few times. A read error may account for a junction end that differs from germline. The chain has TRBV6-2 or TRBV6-3 and TRBJ2-5; D not resolved. Germline lookup yields CDR1 MNHEY and CDR2 SVGEGT. CDR3 size: 15 residues. The CDR3 sequence: CASNYSYSAQETQYF. CDR3 sequence (DNA): TGTGCCAGCAATTACTCGTACAGTGCCCAAGAGACCCAGTACTTC.

This clonotype was seen only a few times. The V call is TRBV6-2 or TRBV6-3, the J call TRBJ2-1; TRBD2 might be the D (6 bases). The germline V and J ends were trimmed by 5 bases and 9 bases, with 14 bases remaining between them. The CDR3 has 13 amino acids. The germline CDR1 and CDR2 sequences are MNHEY and SVGEGT. The CDR3 here is CASSPPNGGEQFF. The CDR3 DNA reads as TGTGCCAGCAGTCCCCCGAACGGGGGTGAGCAGTTCTTC.

This clonotype was picked up a small number of times. The chain recombines TRBV20-1 with TRBJ1-1, with a weak D call TRBD1 (6 bases). Germline CDR1 DFQATT, CDR2 SNEGSKA (reference sequence). Trimming stripped 3 bases from V and 4 bases from J, with 15 bases between. The CDR3 consists of 14 residues. The CDR3 reads CSARGGGVGTEAFF. CDR3 bases: TGCAGTGCTAGGGGGGGCGGTGTGGGCACTGAAGCTTTCTTT.

The rearrangement uses TRBV28 and TRBJ1-4, with D possibly TRBD1 on 5 matching bases. CDR1 and CDR2 (germline): MDHEN, SYDVKM. Trimming removed 5 bases from V and 0 bases from J, with 13 bases in between. CDR3 length: 16 amino acids. This CDR3 reads CASSVVDSATNEKLFF. In nucleotides, the CDR3 is TGTGCCAGCAGTGTAGTCGACAGTGCAACTAATGAAAAACTGTTTTTT.

This clonotype was counted ten times or more. The V and J genes are TRBV4-1 and TRBJ2-1; TRBD1 matches at 10 bases. V lost 4 bases, J lost 7 bases, and 1 base stayed unmatched. The CDR3 length is 13 residues. The germline gives CDR1 MGHRA, CDR2 YSYEKL. Here the CDR3 reads CASSRDRGNEQFF. The CDR3 nucleotides read TGCGCCAGCAGCCGGGACAGGGGAAATGAGCAGTTCTTC.

On this clonotype itself: One base away lies a much larger clone, so this may be a sequencing read error. The chain couples TRBV20-1 to TRBJ1-2, with D unclear. CDR1 and CDR2 from the germline V gene are DFQATT and SNEGSKA (reference sequence). The CDR3 has 10 residues. Trimming left V 1 base short and J 7 bases short, with 4 bases between. For the CDR3, the DNA is TGCAGTGCTAGAGTAGTTGGCTACACCTTC. This sequence encodes CSARVVGYTF.

The chain links TRBV19 to TRBJ1-3, with D hard to call. Trimming removed 5 bases from V and 0 bases from J, with 14 bases in between. This CDR3 comprises 16 residues. The germline V gene encodes CDR1 LNHDA and CDR2 SQIVND (reference sequence). CDR3 sequence (DNA): TGTGCCAGTAGTTCGGACGGGTTCAGCTCTGGAAACACCATATATTTT. It yields the protein CASSSDGFSSGNTIYF.

At least ten counts were recorded for this clonotype. The chain carries TRBV20-1 and TRBJ1-1, with D perhaps matching TRBD1 (5 bases). Germline V CDR1 and CDR2: DFQATT, SNEGSKA (reference sequence). Trimming pared 1 base from V and 3 bases from J, leaving 18 bases between. The CDR3 is made up of 16 amino acids. The CDR3 reads CSARVQKEGPYTEAFF. CDR3 nucleotides: TGCAGTGCTAGAGTCCAAAAGGAGGGGCCCTACACTGAAGCTTTCTTT.

This clonotype was seen only a few times. The V call is TRBV12-3 or TRBV12-4, the J call TRBJ2-5; no firm D call. This CDR3 has 13 residues. Trimming pared 3 bases from V and 7 bases from J, leaving 12 bases between. DNA for the CDR3: TGTGCCAGCAGTTTTCGTGGTCCAGGGACCCAGTACTTC. The encoded protein is CASSFRGPGTQYF.

The V and J genes are TRBV20-1 and TRBJ2-7, with 7 bases aligning to TRBD1. The CDR3 spans 11 residues. Germline values: CDR1 DFQATT, CDR2 SNEGSKA (reference sequence). V was pared by 5 bases and J by 6 bases, with 4 bases of the junction left unmatched. The CDR3, as DNA: TGCAGTGCTGCCGGGGACAGCGAGCAGTACTTC. Its translation is CSAAGDSEQYF.

V and J are TRBV12-3 or TRBV12-4 and TRBJ1-2; 7 bases are shared with TRBD1. Losses at the gene ends were 5 bases for V and 8 bases for J; bases not matched to a gene: 11. The CDR3 runs to 14 residues. Here the CDR3 reads CASSPQGQNVGYTF. CDR3 nucleotide sequence: TGTGCCAGCAGTCCTCAGGGACAGAACGTCGGCTACACCTTC.

This clonotype was recorded at least ten times. The V call is TRBV6-2 or TRBV6-3, the J call TRBJ2-1, with D possibly being TRBD2 (6 bases). CDR1 is MNHEY, CDR2 SVGEGT, per germline. This CDR3 region has 16 residues. Trimming removed 6 bases from V and 0 bases from J, with 15 bases in between. The CDR3 region is CASSLPRLGSYNEQFF. CDR3 DNA: TGTGCCAGCAGCCTTCCACGACTAGGCTCCTACAATGAGCAGTTCTTC.

CDR3 in amino acids: CASSSDRGLNEQFF. In DNA, the CDR3 is TGTGCCAGCAGCTCCGACAGGGGGCTTAATGAGCAGTTCTTC. J is TRBJ2-1 and V is TRBV7-8, with 10 bases lining up with TRBD1. The CDR3 is 14 amino acids. Germline V gene lookup returns CDR1 SGHVS and CDR2 FQNEAQ. Unmatched junction bases numbered 4, after V lost 4 bases and J lost 7 bases.

The V call is TRBV12-3 or TRBV12-4, the J call TRBJ2-2; D unclear. V was shortened by 3 bases and J by 0 bases, with 8 bases between the two germline ends. This CDR3 region has 15 residues. As DNA, the CDR3 is TGTGCCAGCAGTTTGGGCCAAACGAACACCGGGGAGCTGTTTTTT. Its protein product is CASSLGQTNTGELFF.

The chain carries TRBV28 and TRBJ2-7; D gene uncertain. The ends were cut back, 8 bases at V and 3 bases at J, with 11 bases in the middle. The CDR3 totals 12 residues. Germline V lookup: CDR1 MDHEN, CDR2 SYDVKM. CDR3 protein: CASRLTNYEQYF. CDR3 bases: TGTGCCAGCCGTCTTACGAACTACGAGCAGTACTTC. Supplemented by reference TRBV28 and TRBJ2-7, the full variable domain reads DVKVTQSSRYLVKRTGEKVFLECVQDMDHENMFWYRQDPGLGLRLIYFSYDVKMKEKGDIPEGYSVSREKKERFSLILESASTNQTSMYLCASRLTNYEQYFGPGTRLTVT.

Only one count was recorded for this clonotype. This sequence may be a read error, since a much larger clone differs from it by one base. V usage is TRBV6-2 or TRBV6-3 and J usage is TRBJ2-7; 9 nucleotides align to TRBD1. CDR1 is MNHEY and CDR2 is SVGEGT in the germline V gene. The CDR3 has 14 amino acids. DNA for the CDR3: TGTGCCCGCAGTGGACAGGGGAGCTCCTACGAGCAGTACTTC. It specifies CARSGQGSSYEQYF.